This TCR beta chain was sequenced during a study of blood T cell repertoires in COVID-19. Study-wide background: Sources were T cells, B-cell-depleted T cells, or PBMCs; the material itself was cDNA or gDNA.

This CDR3 contains 13 residues. Per germline, CDR1 SGHRS and CDR2 YFSETQ. The junction had 0 bases not matched to a gene; V was cut back by 0 bases and J by 7 bases. Profiling relied on immunoSEQ multiplex PCR, and the TCRdb table lists in-frame clones only, not all of them. This table has 250,000 to 300,000 clones, 85% to 90% appearing once. The study drew participants aged roughly 18 to 95 years from 20 to 30 US areas. Shortly before study entry, within 2 weeks, exposed participants had met a COVID-19 case. The chain is built from TRBV5-1 and TRBJ1-4; 7 nucleotides line up with TRBD1. Material for sequencing was PBMCs or T cells enriched from blood (not recorded which). This receptor was identified in a woman aged 50 to 60 who had been exposed to COVID-19. Here the CDR3 reads CASSLGTGEKLFF. In DNA form, the CDR3 reads TGCGCCAGCAGCTTGGGGACAGGTGAAAAACTGTTTTTT.